Listed here are 2 T cell receptor beta chains from one sample, sequenced in a study of blood T cell repertoires in COVID-19. Profiling relied on immunoSEQ multiplex PCR, and the TCRdb table lists in-frame clones only, not all of them. The repertoire includes about 310,000 clones, about nine tenths of them detected once, and approximately 5% sits in the top ten. Sequencing input: PBMCs or T cells enriched from blood (not recorded which). All receptors derive from a man aged 55 to 70 who had recovered from COVID-19.

The chain couples TRBV18 to TRBJ1-2; D is perhaps TRBD1 (5 bases). The CDR3 runs to 15 residues. Germline V gene lookup returns CDR1 KGHSH and CDR2 LQKENI. V was cut by 3 bases and J by 3 bases, with 14 bases left in between. CDR3 residues: CASSPSGVSYYGYTF. The CDR3 region has the DNA TGTGCCAGCTCACCGTCGGGGGTTAGTTACTATGGCTACACCTTC.

This clone was seen just once. This rearrangement joins TRBV5-1 to TRBJ1-5; D is perhaps TRBD1 (5 bases). Germline V gene sequence: CDR1 SGHRS, CDR2 YFSETQ. The germline V and J ends were trimmed by 4 bases and 4 bases, with 9 bases remaining between them. This CDR3 is built from 13 residues. CDR3 region: CASSPQGNQPQHF. As DNA, the CDR3 is TGCGCCAGCAGCCCCCAGGGAAATCAGCCCCAGCATTTT.